The clone carrying this T cell receptor beta chain was observed a few times. Antigen unknown. V lost 4 bases to trimming and J lost 8 bases, with 13 bases between them. This CDR3 contains 13 residues. Germline V gives CDR1 SGHDT, CDR2 YYEEEE. 5'RACE with constant-segment primers yielded barcoded, UMI-tagged TCR alpha and TCR beta cDNA libraries. Via MiXCR, TCRdb re-called the 5' RACE reads, giving one row per CDR3 protein. The sample consists of around 390,000 distinct CDR3 sequences, about 16% of them appearing once. This record comes from a study of T-cell memory formation after mild COVID-19. Whole-study findings and limits: CD4+ contracting clones were mainly CM and EM; CD8+ ones, EMRA. CD4/CD8 balance held among clones contracting day 15 to 85, and later expanders leaned CD4+. In pre-infection memory, a portion of responding clones appeared, which suggested that cross-reactive memory joined.

The chain joins TRBV5-6 to TRBJ2-1, with D perhaps matching TRBD1 (6 bases). Sequenced material: PBMCs or a T cell subset sorted from them (not recorded which). The TCR originated in a man younger than 35 who had mild COVID-19 (a few samples of this study predate the infection). Cell type and time point are not known. The CDR3 bases are TGTGCCAGCAGCCTCTACAGGGCCGATGAGCAGTTCTTC. Translation gives CASSLYRADEQFF.